The rows below give T cell receptor beta chains drawn from one sample of a study of STAT5B mutations in CD4+ large granular lymphocyte leukemia. Repertoires were generated with immunoSEQ multiplex PCR, while TCRdb's copy carries only in-frame clones and drops some. The data hold roughly 30,000 clones, with roughly 80% observed a single time. The sequencing input was CD4+ T cells from blood buffy coats. The source of these receptors is a human donor in good health. Each CDR3 is given with its conserved first and last residue. The D gene is left open where the match is weak. Clone size is given for some rows only: seen once, a few or many times, or a class if the clone is expanded.

size	V	D	J	DNA	CDR3
-	TRBV7-9	TRBD1	TRBJ1-2	TGTGCCAGCAGCCCCCGACAGGGGAACTATGGCTACACCTTC	CASSPRQGNYGYTF
-	TRBV23-1	-	TRBJ2-1	TGCGCCAGCAGTCGGCATGAGCAGTTCTTC	CASSRHEQFF
-	TRBV14	-	TRBJ1-2	TGTGCCAGCGGTGGGCGGGCTAACTATGGCTACACCTTC	CASGGRANYGYTF
few	TRBV19	-	TRBJ1-6	TGTGCCAGTAGTATCAGGGATGACGATTCACCCCTCCACTTT	CASSIRDDDSPLHF
-	TRBV10-3	-	TRBJ2-1	TGTGCCATCAGTGAGAAGGGGGGTCATTCGGGGGGCTCCTACAATGAGCAGTTCTTC	CAISEKGGHSGGSYNEQFF
-	TRBV27	-	TRBJ2-5	TGTGCCAGCAGTTTCTCGGGGGCTCAAGAGACCCAGTACTTC	CASSFSGAQETQYF
-	TRBV4-2	TRBD2	TRBJ2-5	TGTGCCAGCAGCCAAGATCTAGGGCGGGGGGCTGTGGAGACCCAGTACTTC	CASSQDLGRGAVETQYF
once	TRBV11-1	-	TRBJ2-3	TGTGCCAGCAGCTTAGGCCTCACAGATACGCAGTATTTT	CASSLGLTDTQYF
-	TRBV19	-	TRBJ1-5	TGTGCCAGTAGTATGGCGGGGGGTCGGAGCAATCAGCCCCAGCATTTT	CASSMAGGRSNQPQHF
-	TRBV14	TRBD2	TRBJ2-3	TGTGCCAGCAGCCGCGGGGACTACTACACAGATACGCAGTATTTT	CASSRGDYYTDTQYF
few	TRBV19	-	TRBJ2-1	TGTGCCAGTAGTCCGTACAGGGTCGATGAGCAGTTCTTC	CASSPYRVDEQFF
-	TRBV2	TRBD1	TRBJ1-2	TGTGCCAGCAGCGCAGGGGGCGGCTATGGCTACACCTTC	CASSAGGGYGYTF
few	TRBV2	-	TRBJ1-5	TGTGCCAGCAAGGATAGCAATCAGCCCCAGCATTTT	CASKDSNQPQHF
-	TRBV10-1	-	TRBJ1-1	TGCGCCAGCAGTGAGGAGGCCGGGAGTTTCACTGAAGCTTTCTTT	CASSEEAGSFTEAFF
-	TRBV5-1	-	TRBJ2-5	TGCGCCAGCAGCTTGGCCGGTAGGACAGATTCGGGGACCCAGTACTTC	CASSLAGRTDSGTQYF
-	TRBV7-2	TRBD2	TRBJ2-3	TGTGCCAGCACCCTAGGACGGGGGGGTGATACGCAGTATTTT	CASTLGRGGDTQYF
-	TRBV5-4	-	TRBJ2-7	TGTGCCAGCAGCTCAGTTTACGGGGAAAGCTACGAGCAGTACTTC	CASSSVYGESYEQYF
-	TRBV19	-	TRBJ2-2	TGTGCCAGCAGGGTGTTGGGCGGGGAGCTGTTTTTT	CASRVLGGELFF
-	TRBV4-3	-	TRBJ1-3	TGCGCCAGCAGCCCTGTGCAAGCTGGAAACACCATATATTTT	CASSPVQAGNTIYF
-	TRBV11-2	-	TRBJ2-2	TGTGCCAGCAGCTTAGAAAGGACCCCAGTCACCGGGGAGCTGTTTTTT	CASSLERTPVTGELFF
-	TRBV16	-	TRBJ1-2	TGTGCCAGCAGCCAATCCCGGCAGCCCAGTGGCTACACCTTC	CASSQSRQPSGYTF
-	TRBV9	TRBD2	TRBJ2-5	TGTGCCAGCAGCGCACTACTAGCGGGGGGCCAGGAGACCCAGTACTTC	CASSALLAGGQETQYF
-	TRBV7-2	-	TRBJ1-2	TGTGCCAGCAGCTTCTCCGGGGCCATCTATGGCTACACCTTC	CASSFSGAIYGYTF
-	TRBV11-3	TRBD2	TRBJ2-3	TGTGCCAGCAGCGCCGGCGGGGGAATAAACACAGATACGCAGTATTTT	CASSAGGGINTDTQYF
few	TRBV5-4	-	TRBJ1-2	TGTGCCACGACAGCTAACTATGGCTACACCTTC	CATTANYGYTF
-	TRBV7-2	TRBD1	TRBJ1-2	TGTGCCAGCAGCCTAAGGACAGGGGGCGGGGGCTACACCTTC	CASSLRTGGGGYTF
-	TRBV28	-	TRBJ1-1	TGTGCCAGCAGTTTATTCCAGGACTCTGAAGCTTTCTTT	CASSLFQDSEAFF
-	TRBV9	-	TRBJ1-1	TGTGCCAGCAGCGCCCAACGGGGGAACACTGAAGCTTTCTTT	CASSAQRGNTEAFF
-	TRBV5-4	-	TRBJ2-1	TGTGCCAGCAGCCGAACCGGGAGAGTAAGCTCCTACAATGAGCAGTTCTTC	CASSRTGRVSSYNEQFF
-	TRBV19	-	TRBJ2-4	TGTGCCAGTAGTTCCCCCTCACGCGGGAACATTCAGTACTTC	CASSSPSRGNIQYF
-	TRBV5-1	-	TRBJ2-1	TGCGCCAGCAGCCCTCGCTGGGCAGGCGACAATGAGCAGTTCTTC	CASSPRWAGDNEQFF
-	TRBV7-8	-	TRBJ1-2	TGTGCCAGCAGCTTAGCGATGTGGAAGGTCCCAGGGGCGGACTATGGCTACACCTTC	CASSLAMWKVPGADYGYTF
-	TRBV7-2	-	TRBJ2-6	TGTGCCAGCAGCACAAAGGGGGGGGCTTCTGGGGCCAACGTCCTGACTTTC	CASSTKGGASGANVLTF
-	TRBV6-5	-	TRBJ2-4	TGTGCCAGCAGTGAATCAGGGTACGGGATTCTCTGGTTC	CASSESGYGILWF
-	TRBV30	TRBD1	TRBJ1-4	TGTGCCTGGATGTTATACGGGACAGCAGGGGGTAATGAAAAACTGTTTTTT	CAWMLYGTAGGNEKLFF
-	TRBV7-9	-	TRBJ1-2	TGTGCCAGTGGATCCGACTATGGCTACACCTTC	CASGSDYGYTF
-	TRBV28	-	TRBJ1-1	TGTGCCAGCAGTTTCCTCTCAAGGTCCACTGAAGCTTTCTTT	CASSFLSRSTEAFF
once	TRBV4-2	-	TRBJ1-1	TGTGCCAGCAGCCGGGTTGACAGGCTCTCCTCGGTGGGAGCTTTCTTT	CASSRVDRLSSVGAFF
-	TRBV18	TRBD1	TRBJ2-1	TGTGCCAGCTCATCCCGGACAGGGGGGGGCAATGAGCAGTTCTTC	CASSSRTGGGNEQFF
-	TRBV7-9	TRBD2	TRBJ2-1	TGTGCCAGCGGCCAGCGGGGGGCCTTTAGCAATGAGCAGTTCTTC	CASGQRGAFSNEQFF
-	TRBV9	TRBD1	TRBJ2-3	TGTGCCAGCAGCGTCACCGGGACAGGGGGGCGGGATACGCAGTATTTT	CASSVTGTGGRDTQYF
few	TRBV7-9	-	TRBJ1-1	TGTGCCAGCAGGCCACAGCGAGGGGCCAACACTGAAGCTTTCTTT	CASRPQRGANTEAFF